This entry features one TCR beta chain sequence. Using immunoSEQ multiplex PCR, the repertoire was profiled, and TCRdb retains in-frame clones only, with some absent. The table shows around 70,000 clones, with 80% to 85% occurring only once. This sample is part of a study of PD-L1 blockade in urothelial cancer. Germline V gene lookup returns CDR1 MDHEN and CDR2 SYDVKM. V lost 5 bases and J lost 4, with 8 bases in between. The CDR3 is 12 amino acids. The starting material was PBMCs, obtained around atezolizumab (anti-PD-L1) treatment. The TCR comes from a man in his 70s with urothelial cancer. The chain uses TRBV28 and TRBJ1-2; weak D call: TRBD1 (5 bases). For the CDR3, the DNA is TGTGCCAGCAGTCAGGGTTTCTATGGCTACACCTTC. It is translated as CASSQGFYGYTF.